These T cell receptor beta chains were read from a single sample in a study of blood T cell repertoires in COVID-19. Sequenced by immunoSEQ multiplex PCR; TCRdb stores in-frame clones only, minus some. The sample has roughly 320,000 clones, over 90% seen once. Input material: PBMCs or T cells enriched from blood (not recorded which). The receptors were sampled from a woman aged 30 to 39 who had been exposed to COVID-19. Both conserved end residues are part of each CDR3. D genes are given only for firm matches. The listing skips clone size in some rows; elsewhere it reads once, few, many or a size class.

d_call j_call v_call clone_size cdr3_aa cdr3_nt
TRBD2 TRBJ2-5 TRBV5-1 - CASSLVSGGVRGTQYF TGCGCCAGCAGCTTGGTTAGCGGGGGCGTACGGGGGACCCAGTACTTC
- TRBJ2-7 TRBV19 - CASSSGHRLSSYEQYF TGTGCCAGTAGTTCGGGACACCGGCTGAGCTCCTACGAGCAGTACTTC
TRBD1 TRBJ2-6 TRBV4-1 - CASSQGQGPSGANVLTF TGCGCCAGCAGCCAAGGACAGGGCCCCTCTGGGGCCAACGTCCTGACTTTC
TRBD1 TRBJ1-6 TRBV5-5 - CASSLAGQGYSPLHF TGTGCCAGCAGCTTAGCGGGACAGGGGTATTCACCCCTCCACTTT
TRBD1 TRBJ1-1 TRBV27 - CASSVTGANTEAFF TGTGCCAGCAGTGTGACAGGGGCGAACACTGAAGCTTTCTTT
TRBD1 TRBJ1-1 TRBV5-1 - CASRQGALDTEAFF TGCGCCAGCAGACAGGGGGCGCTGGACACTGAAGCTTTCTTT
- TRBJ1-1 TRBV7-3 - CASSLWAEGEAFF TGTGCCAGCAGCTTATGGGCAGAGGGTGAAGCTTTCTTT
- TRBJ2-1 TRBV24-1 - CATSAREVHEQFF TGTGCCACCAGTGCCAGGGAAGTGCATGAGCAGTTCTTC
- TRBJ1-5 TRBV27 - CASKSRWDQPQHF TGTGCCAGCAAATCGCGGTGGGATCAGCCCCAGCATTTT
TRBD1 TRBJ1-2 TRBV10-3 - CAISAGTGDGYTF TGTGCCATCAGTGCGGGGACAGGGGATGGCTACACCTTC
- TRBJ1-1 TRBV5-1 - CASSPGGSEAFF TGCGCCAGCAGCCCGGGGGGCTCTGAAGCTTTCTTT
TRBD1 TRBJ2-2 TRBV30 once CAWTGTGSRYYGELFF TGTGCCTGGACGGGGACAGGATCACGGTACTACGGGGAGCTGTTTTTT
- TRBJ1-2 TRBV5-5 - CASSLQGRLGANYGYTF TGTGCCAGCAGCTTGCAGGGGCGTCTGGGAGCTAACTATGGCTACACCTTC
- TRBJ1-2 TRBV21-1 - CASDQEKRTGNYGYTF TGTGCCAGCGACCAAGAAAAAAGGACAGGAAACTATGGCTACACCTTC
- TRBJ1-1 TRBV5-5 once CASSFSGGTEAFF TGTGCCAGCAGCTTTTCGGGGGGAACTGAAGCTTTCTTT
TRBD1 TRBJ1-2 TRBV12-3/TRBV12-4 few CASSHGTGGGYTF TGTGCCAGCAGTCACGGGACAGGGGGCGGCTACACCTTC
- TRBJ1-1 TRBV14 once CASSQAWPGNTEAFF TGTGCCAGCAGCCAAGCGTGGCCGGGGAACACTGAAGCTTTCTTT
TRBD1 TRBJ1-1 TRBV2 - CASSGQGRNTEAFF TGTGCCAGCAGTGGACAGGGGAGGAACACTGAAGCTTTCTTT
- TRBJ1-2 TRBV12-3/TRBV12-4 - CASSVAVGYTF TGTGCCAGCAGTGTAGCCGTGGGCTACACCTTC
- TRBJ1-6 TRBV3-1/TRBV3-2 - CASSQQGPESPLHF TGTGCCAGCAGCCAACAGGGTCCAGAATCACCCCTCCACTTT
TRBD1 TRBJ1-6 TRBV18 - CASSPSQQGADSPLHF TGTGCCAGCTCACCCTCACAACAGGGGGCTGATTCACCCCTCCACTTT
- TRBJ1-1 TRBV9 - CASSDGQFDRDTEAFF TGTGCCAGCAGCGACGGACAGTTCGATAGGGACACTGAAGCTTTCTTT
TRBD2 TRBJ2-4 TRBV6-5 - CASSRLAGIKNIQYF TGTGCCAGCAGTAGGCTAGCGGGGATTAAAAACATTCAGTACTTC
TRBD1 TRBJ2-3 TRBV19 - CASKDRGPGIDTQYF TGTGCCAGTAAGGACAGGGGGCCGGGAATTGATACGCAGTATTTT